This T cell receptor (beta chain) appears in the sequencing data of a study of T-cell memory formation after mild COVID-19. The authors produced TCR alpha and TCR beta cDNA libraries with sample barcodes and UMIs by 5'RACE using constant-segment primers. One entry per CDR3 protein, called by TCRdb with MiXCR from the 5' RACE reads. Altogether 350,000 or so distinct CDR3 sequences are present, 20% to 25% being singletons, with the ten largest covering around a fifth. V gave up 5 bases and J gave up 10 bases; unmatched junction bases: 13. The CDR3 totals 17 residues. Germline-derived CDR1 and CDR2 are SGHTA and FQGNSA. In the case of this clonotype: Its specificity is not known.

Findings and limits, study-wide: Contracting CD4+ clones sat mainly in CM and EM; CD8+ in EMRA.

This chain connects TRBV7-2 to TRBJ1-6, with 11 bases lining up with TRBD1. The TCR originated in a man between 18 and 29 years old who had mild COVID-19 (a few samples of this study predate the infection). Cell type and time point are not known. Sequencing used PBMCs or a T cell subset sorted from them (not recorded which). The CDR3 sequence is CASSPGQGAARGSPLHF. The CDR3 DNA follows: TGTGCCAGCAGCCCCGGACAGGGGGCTGCCAGAGGCTCACCCCTCCACTTT.